This TCR beta chain was captured in a study of shared T cell receptors in the human thymus. Profiled with immunoSEQ multiplex PCR; TCRdb holds only in-frame clones, not every one. Among some 700,000 clones listed, roughly 90% were seen once. This clone was seen once. The ends lost 6 bases at V and 7 bases at J; junction bases unmatched: 17. The CDR3 contains 18 residues. CDR1 is MNHEY, CDR2 SMNVEV, per germline (reference sequence). This sample also appeared in a second study, on human thymus T cells. This second study notes: Having corrective surgery for congenital heart defects, healthy Finnish infants were the ones who donated. In corrective heart surgery, resections were taken, and these provided the thymus tissue. It looked as if thymic and blood repertoires used V and J genes in a biased way. Related research has reported that thymic repertoires overlap highly among unrelated individuals.

The gene calls are TRBV27 and TRBJ2-4; 11 bases line up with TRBD2. Sequenced material: thymocytes. This receptor was taken from a boy less than two years old with a congenital heart defect. CDR3 residues: CASSQPSFSGRAWNIQYF. CDR3 nucleotides: TGTGCCAGCAGCCAACCCTCCTTTAGCGGGAGGGCCTGGAACATTCAGTACTTC.